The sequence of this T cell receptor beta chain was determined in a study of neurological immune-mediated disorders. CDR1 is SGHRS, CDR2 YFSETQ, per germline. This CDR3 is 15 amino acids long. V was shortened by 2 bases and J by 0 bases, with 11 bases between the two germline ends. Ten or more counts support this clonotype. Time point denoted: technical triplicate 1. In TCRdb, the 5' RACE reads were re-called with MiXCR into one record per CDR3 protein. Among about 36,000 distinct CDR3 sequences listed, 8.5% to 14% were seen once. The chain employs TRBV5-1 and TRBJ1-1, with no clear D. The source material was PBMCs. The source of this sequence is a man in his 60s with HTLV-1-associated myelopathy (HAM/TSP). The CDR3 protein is CASSLAPTMNTEAFF. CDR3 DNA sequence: TGCGCCAGCAGCTTAGCTCCAACCATGAACACTGAAGCTTTCTTT.